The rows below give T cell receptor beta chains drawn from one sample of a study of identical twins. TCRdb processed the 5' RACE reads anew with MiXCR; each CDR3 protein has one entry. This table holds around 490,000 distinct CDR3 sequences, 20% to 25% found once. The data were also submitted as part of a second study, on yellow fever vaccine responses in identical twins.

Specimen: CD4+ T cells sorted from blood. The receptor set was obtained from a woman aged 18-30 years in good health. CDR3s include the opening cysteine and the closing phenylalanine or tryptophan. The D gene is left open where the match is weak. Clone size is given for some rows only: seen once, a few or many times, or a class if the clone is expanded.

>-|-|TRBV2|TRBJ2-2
TGTGCCAGCACCCCGTTCTTATCGGGGAACACCGGGGAGCTGTTTTTT
CASTPFLSGNTGELFF
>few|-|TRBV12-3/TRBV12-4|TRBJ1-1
TGTGCCAGCAACGACATTTGGGGGCCGAACACTGAAGCTTTCTTT
CASNDIWGPNTEAFF
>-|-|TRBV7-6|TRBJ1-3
TGTGCCAGCAGCGCCACAGGGCCTGGAAACACCATATATTTT
CASSATGPGNTIYF
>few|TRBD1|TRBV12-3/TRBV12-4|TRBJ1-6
TGTGCCAGCAGTACCTACAGGGGTTTCAATTCACCCCTCCACTTT
CASSTYRGFNSPLHF
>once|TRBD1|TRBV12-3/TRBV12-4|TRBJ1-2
TGTGCCAGCAGTTTTCCCGGACAGGGGAATTATGGCTACACCTTC
CASSFPGQGNYGYTF
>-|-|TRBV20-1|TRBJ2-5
TGCAGTGCTAGAGATTTCCGGCGGGCAGAAGAGACCCAGTACTTC
CSARDFRRAEETQYF
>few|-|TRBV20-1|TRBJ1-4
TGCAGTGCTAGGGTCGGGACTACAACTAATGAAAAACTGTTTTTT
CSARVGTTTNEKLFF
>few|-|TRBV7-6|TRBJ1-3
TGTGCCAGCAGCTTCGAGGAGAGAATCGGAAACACCATATATTTT
CASSFEERIGNTIYF
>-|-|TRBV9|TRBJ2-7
TGTGCCAGCAGCGTTGATGGGGGAATGGTCTACGAGCAGTACTTC
CASSVDGGMVYEQYF
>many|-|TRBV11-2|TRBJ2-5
TGTGCCAGCACCTGGGTGGGGAAAGAGACCCAGTACTTC
CASTWVGKETQYF
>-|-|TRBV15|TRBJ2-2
TGTGCCACCAGCAGAGGGACAACGCTTATGAACACCGGGGAGCTGTTTTTT
CATSRGTTLMNTGELFF
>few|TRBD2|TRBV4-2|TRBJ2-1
TGTGCCAGCAGCCAAGGGGAAACCAGCGGGGGGGCTTCCTACAATGAGCAGTTCTTC
CASSQGETSGGASYNEQFF
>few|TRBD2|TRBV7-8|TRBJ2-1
TGTGCCAGCAGCACAGGACGGGTGGGGGGGTACAATGAGCAGTTCTTC
CASSTGRVGGYNEQFF